This T cell receptor beta chain emerged from a study of T cell responses to AZD1222 COVID-19 vaccine. Second doses were pooled across both intervals (about 4 or about 12 weeks). Sequenced by immunoSEQ multiplex PCR; TCRdb stores in-frame clones only, minus some. The table has about 82,000 clones, 70% to 90% seen once. CDR1 is KGHSH, CDR2 LQKENI, per germline. This CDR3 contains 14 residues. V was pared by 6 bases and J by 6 bases, with 18 bases between. Worth noting for this clone: Its antigen is unidentified.

Study results and limitations: Seropositive AZD1222 recipients at baseline numbered only five to seven. Donors skewed white British and female; clonal diversity was possibly underestimated.

This chain uses TRBV18 with TRBJ2-7; D may match TRBD1 or TRBD2 (5 bases each). Sequenced here: peripheral blood, sampled 28 days after the second AZD1222 dose. The sequence was collected from an adult who received the AZD1222 COVID-19 vaccine. CDR3 sequence: CASSLTAEGFEQYF. CDR3 DNA: TGTGCCAGCTCGCTGACAGCGGAAGGTTTCGAGCAGTACTTC.